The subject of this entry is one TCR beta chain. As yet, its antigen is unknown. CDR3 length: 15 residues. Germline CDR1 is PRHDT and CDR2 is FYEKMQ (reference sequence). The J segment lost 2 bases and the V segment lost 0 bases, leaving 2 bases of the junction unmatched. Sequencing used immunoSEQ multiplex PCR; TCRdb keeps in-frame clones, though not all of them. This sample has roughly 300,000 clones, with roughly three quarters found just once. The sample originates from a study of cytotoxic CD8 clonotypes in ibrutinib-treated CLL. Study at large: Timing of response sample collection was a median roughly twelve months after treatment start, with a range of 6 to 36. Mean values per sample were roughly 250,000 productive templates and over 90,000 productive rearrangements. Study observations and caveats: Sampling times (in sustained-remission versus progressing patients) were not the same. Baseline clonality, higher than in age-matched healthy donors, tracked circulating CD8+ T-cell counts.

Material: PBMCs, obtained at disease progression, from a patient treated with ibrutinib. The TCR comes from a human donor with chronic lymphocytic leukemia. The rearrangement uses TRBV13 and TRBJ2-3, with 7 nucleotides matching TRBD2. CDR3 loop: CASSLGAGVTDTQYF. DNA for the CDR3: TGTGCCAGCAGCTTAGGTGCGGGGGTCACAGATACGCAGTATTTT.